The T cell receptor beta chain described here comes from a study of blood T cell repertoires in COVID-19. Study summary: T cells, B-cell-depleted T cells, or PBMCs supplied cDNA or gDNA.

The V gene's germline CDR1 is SGHDT and CDR2 YYEEEE. The CDR3 covers 15 residues. V was shortened by 2 bases and J by 7 bases, with 16 bases between the two germline ends. This table comes from immunoSEQ multiplex PCR, and its TCRdb copy is limited to in-frame clones, with some not included. The data show a few hundred thousand clones, 80% to 90% seen once. This clone showed up just a few times. The sequencing sample was made of peripheral blood. The V and J genes are TRBV5-6 and TRBJ2-1; D perhaps matches TRBD2 (5 bases). The TCR originated in a man aged 60 to 75 who had recovered from COVID-19. The CDR3: CASSFNGWRVNEQFF. In nucleotides, the CDR3 is TGTGCCAGCAGCTTTAACGGATGGCGGGTGAATGAGCAGTTCTTC.